This T cell receptor (beta chain) was captured by sequencing in a study of cytomegalovirus exposure and HLA in healthy donors. For the study at large: Out of 170 million or so T cells, an earlier analysis found 117 million unique TCR beta sequences in total. Findings of the study overall: In most subjects, TCR beta sequences reportedly gave accurate predictions of HLA-A and HLA-B alleles. TCR beta V- and J-gene trimming, according to a later analysis, was linked to a missense DCLRE1C variant.

Unrecorded immune exposures were likely, despite nominal health at sampling. The PCR employed 60 Vbeta primers together with 13 Jbeta primers. Assay: immunoSEQ multiplex PCR; the TCRdb copy retains only in-frame clones and omits some. The sample lists about 120,000 clones, 74% occurring once. Trimming removed 1 base at V and 2 bases at J, with 17 bases between. From germline, CDR1 is LGHNA and CDR2 YSLEER. This CDR3 is 17 amino acids long. In regard to this clone: Its antigen is not known.

This rearrangement joins TRBV4-3 to TRBJ1-2; D possibly corresponds to TRBD1 (6 bases). The sequencing sample was made of PBMCs. This clonotype was sampled from a man in his forties in good health and CMV-seropositive. CDR3 in DNA: TGCGCCAGCAGCCAAGCACCGATGGGACAACTAAACTATGGCTACACCTTC. As protein: CASSQAPMGQLNYGYTF.